Shown below are 32 T cell receptor beta chains from a single sample sequenced in a study of shared clonotypes between healthy human individuals. Repertoires were generated with immunoSEQ multiplex PCR, while TCRdb's copy carries only in-frame clones and drops some. The sample holds about 2.1 million clones, roughly 91% seen once. The naive CD8 fraction comprised CD45RO-negative cells positively selected for CCR7 and excluded terminally differentiated effector memory CD45RA+ cells. The sequenced material came from naive CD8+ T cells from PBMCs. Every receptor here comes from a man between 18 and 35 years old in good health. Some clones in this sample may be carry-over from other donors' samples.

This rearrangement joins TRBV5-6 to TRBJ2-1, with TRBD2 identical over 7 bases. Germline lookup yields CDR1 SGHDT and CDR2 YYEEEE. CDR3 length: 17 residues. With V trimmed by 3 bases and J by 0 bases, 9 bases remained unmatched. The CDR3 is CASSSRGTWSSYNEQFF. The CDR3 nucleotides read TGTGCCAGCAGCTCGCGGGGGACGTGGAGCTCCTACAATGAGCAGTTCTTC.

The rearrangement uses TRBV4-2 and TRBJ2-3; 10 bases match TRBD1. This CDR3 has 16 residues. With 6 bases clipped from V and 2 bases from J, the junction kept 8 bases outside the gene matches. Germline CDR1 reads LGHNA; CDR2 reads YNFKEQ. The CDR3 nucleotides read TGTGCCAGCAGTTTCGGGACAGGGGATGTCACAGATACGCAGTATTTT. This sequence encodes CASSFGTGDVTDTQYF.

The chain employs TRBV5-1 and TRBJ2-7, with 10 bases matching TRBD1. This CDR3 comprises 14 residues. Germline V gene lookup returns CDR1 SGHRS and CDR2 YFSETQ. V trimming: 4 bases; J trimming: 3 bases; junction bases outside the gene matches: 4. The CDR3 DNA reads TGCGCCAGCAGCGAATGGACAGGGGGCTACGAGCAGTACTTC. This translates into CASSEWTGGYEQYF.

The V call is TRBV13, the J call TRBJ2-7; 7 nucleotides agree with TRBD1. Germline V gene data show CDR1 as PRHDT and CDR2 as FYEKMQ (reference sequence). Trimming at V came to 5 bases and at J to 0 bases, leaving 7 bases not matched to a gene. This CDR3 is 15 amino acids long. CDR3 coding DNA: TGTGCCAGCAGCACCGGGACAGAGAACTCCTACGAGCAGTACTTC. Its protein is CASSTGTENSYEQYF.

The CDR3 reads CAWRSGAGYGYTF. In nucleotides, the CDR3 is TGTGCCTGGAGAAGCGGGGCAGGTTATGGCTACACCTTC. This chain connects TRBV30 to TRBJ1-2; the D gene is possibly TRBD1 (5 bases). The CDR3 is 13 amino acids. CDR1 GTSNPN and CDR2 SVGIG come from the germline V gene (reference sequence). V was clipped by 3 bases and J by 5 bases, with 13 bases between them.

The rearrangement links TRBV5-5 to TRBJ2-7, with no clear D. Germline CDR1 and CDR2: SGHKS and YYEKEE (reference sequence). This CDR3 region has 15 residues. Trimming left V 5 bases short and J 2 bases short, with 17 bases between. The CDR3 sequence: CASRLVNTDTYEQYF. The CDR3 DNA is TGTGCCAGCAGGCTTGTGAATACAGACACCTACGAGCAGTACTTC.

This CDR3 is CASSASGSGNPRDEQYF. CDR3 nucleotide sequence: TGTGCCAGCAGCGCCTCCGGGAGCGGAAATCCGAGGGACGAGCAGTACTTC. This chain uses TRBV9 with TRBJ2-7; TRBD2 might be the D (6 bases). Trimming removed 3 bases at V and 5 bases at J, with 24 bases between. The CDR3 consists of 17 residues. Germline CDR1 reads SGDLS; CDR2 reads YYNGEE. The variable domain in full, with the rest retrieved from reference TRBV9 and TRBJ2-7, is DSGVTQTPKHLITATGQRVTLRCSPRSGDLSVYWYQQSLDQGLQFLIQYYNGEERAKGNILERFSAQQFPDLHSELNLSSLELGDSALYFCASSASGSGNPRDEQYFGPGTRLTVT.

This chain joins TRBV10-2 and TRBJ2-1, with D possibly being TRBD1 (6 bases). CDR3 length: 14 residues. Trimming took 6 bases from V and 3 from J, leaving 12 bases between them. CDR1 is WSHSY and CDR2 is SAAADI in the germline V gene. The CDR3 protein is CASRGRGFYNEQFF. In DNA form, the CDR3 reads TGCGCCAGCAGGGGAAGGGGGTTCTACAATGAGCAGTTCTTC.

Worth noting for this clone: A junction end diverges from the germline sequence, so it may reflect a read error. This chain links TRBV20-1 with TRBJ1-2; D gene ambiguous. Per the germline V gene, CDR1 is DFQATT and CDR2 is SNEGSKA (reference sequence). This CDR3 spans 11 amino acids. The CDR3 is CSAGDNYGYTF. CDR3 sequence (DNA): TGCAGTGCTGGAGATAACTATGGCTACACCTTC.

The chain couples TRBV30 to TRBJ1-2; D is possibly TRBD1 (5 bases). From germline, CDR1 is GTSNPN and CDR2 SVGIG (reference sequence). The CDR3 spans 13 residues. The ends were cut back, 2 bases at V and 5 bases at J, with 12 bases in the middle. The CDR3 loop reads CAWSSRDLYGYTF. CDR3 coding DNA: TGTGCCTGGAGTTCCAGGGACCTTTATGGCTACACCTTC.

The chain links TRBV15 to TRBJ2-7; D gene uncertain. Looked up from germline, CDR1 is LNHNV and CDR2 is YYDKDF (reference sequence). The V gene lost 1 base and the J gene lost 1 base, with 11 bases spanning the gap. This CDR3 spans 15 amino acids. CDR3 sequence (DNA): TGTGCCACCAGCAGAGTTTCACCCGCATCCTACGAGCAGTACTTC. Protein sequence: CATSRVSPASYEQYF.

CDR3 sequence (DNA): TGTGCCAGCAGTTATCTCCGGGACAGGGTTATTAATGGCTACACCTTC. The encoded protein is CASSYLRDRVINGYTF. The chain carries TRBV6-5 and TRBJ1-2; 9 bases agree with TRBD1. The CDR3 loop spans 16 amino acids. The germline V gene encodes CDR1 MNHEY and CDR2 SVGAGI. V lost 3 bases to trimming and J lost 6 bases; unmatched junction nucleotides: 11.

CDR3 nucleotides: TGCGCCAGCAGTGAGTCGATCGCAGGACTAGTCAATGAGCAGTTCTTC. Amino acid sequence: CASSESIAGLVNEQFF. The chain is built from TRBV10-1 and TRBJ2-1; 7 bases agree with TRBD2. Germline CDR1 is WNHNN and CDR2 is SYGVQD (reference sequence). The CDR3 runs to 16 residues. After removal of 0 bases from V and 6 bases from J, the junction contained 8 bases not matched to a gene.

The chain uses TRBV28 and TRBJ1-5; no definite D call. Germline CDR1 MDHEN, CDR2 SYDVKM. The CDR3 totals 13 residues. Between the trimmed V and J ends, which lost 3 bases and 5 bases, there was a span of 8 bases. The CDR3 nucleotides are TGTGCCAGCAGTTTTATGTCGGATCAGCCCCAGCATTTT. It yields the protein CASSFMSDQPQHF.

The J gene is TRBJ2-7, the V gene TRBV7-9; D is ambiguous. The CDR3 is 15 amino acids. Trimming left V 5 bases short and J 2 bases short, with 16 bases between. Germline V gene sequence: CDR1 SEHNR, CDR2 FQNEAQ (reference sequence). CDR3 residues: CASSIIGSPAYEQYF. CDR3 sequence (DNA): TGTGCCAGCAGCATCATTGGGTCTCCGGCCTACGAGCAGTACTTC.

This chain uses TRBV28 with TRBJ1-2, with D unclear. The CDR3 runs to 14 residues. Germline CDR1 is MDHEN and CDR2 is SYDVKM. With 3 bases removed from V and 2 bases from J, the gap between germline ends came to 10 bases. The CDR3 coding sequence is TGTGCCAGCAGTTTGGAGGCGAACAACTATGGCTACACCTTC. Residues: CASSLEANNYGYTF.

The V gene is TRBV9, the J gene TRBJ2-6; TRBD1 matches at 11 bases. CDR1 and CDR2 from the germline V gene are SGDLS and YYNGEE. The CDR3 length is 19 residues. The junction had 5 bases not matched to a gene; V was cut back by 0 bases and J by 0 bases. The DNA of the CDR3 is TGTGCCAGCAGCGTAGTTGGCGGGACAGGGGGCTCTGGGGCCAACGTCCTGACTTTC. Translated, it gives CASSVVGGTGGSGANVLTF.

The V and J genes are TRBV10-2 and TRBJ1-6; D gene ambiguous. The CDR3 totals 14 residues. V gave up 7 bases and J gave up 10 bases, with 17 bases separating them. Germline V gene data show CDR1 as WSHSY and CDR2 as SAAADI. The CDR3 DNA is TGCGCCAGCACTGATGAAGTGGGAGCCTCACCCCTCCACTTT. It translates to CASTDEVGASPLHF.

The V call is TRBV6-6, the J call TRBJ2-7; 8 positions match TRBD1. CDR1 is MNHNY and CDR2 is SVGAGI in the germline V gene (reference sequence). This CDR3 has 15 amino acids. V was pared by 5 bases and J by 3 bases, with 9 bases of the junction left unmatched. Here the CDR3 DNA reads TGTGCCAGCAGTGACGGGACAGGATGGAACTACGAGCAGTACTTC. It encodes CASSDGTGWNYEQYF.

V gene TRBV15 combines with J gene TRBJ1-1, with TRBD1 as a possible D gene (6 bases). Trimming took off 0 bases at V and 0 bases at J, with 11 bases between the two ends. This CDR3 region has 16 residues. Germline V gives CDR1 LNHNV, CDR2 YYDKDF (reference sequence). CDR3 amino acids: CATSRDRGGLNTEAFF. DNA for the CDR3: TGTGCCACCAGCAGAGACAGGGGAGGGTTGAACACTGAAGCTTTCTTT.

A note on this clone: Sequence at one end of the junction differs from germline and may be a read error. At the DNA level, this CDR3 is encoded by other sequences in the same sample as well. The rearrangement joins TRBV27 to TRBJ2-7; the D is unclear. The CDR3 consists of 14 residues. CDR1 and CDR2 from the germline V gene are MNHEY and SMNVEV (reference sequence). CDR3 sequence: CASSLSSGSYEQYF. CDR3 nucleotide sequence: TGTGCCAGCAGTCTATCATCTGGATCCTACGAGCAGTACTTC.

The rearrangement joins TRBV7-9 to TRBJ1-6; 10 bases map to TRBD1. This CDR3 comprises 16 residues. Germline loops: CDR1 SEHNR, CDR2 FQNEAQ (reference sequence). Trimming removed 10 bases from V and 3 bases from J; junction bases left unmatched: 9. The CDR3 nucleotides read TGTGCCATCACCGGGACAGGGGACTACTATAATTCACCCCTCCACTTT. It encodes CAITGTGDYYNSPLHF.

A few counts support this clone. This chain connects TRBV2 to TRBJ2-7; D is tentatively TRBD1 or TRBD2 (5 bases each). The CDR3 sequence is 11 residues long. Germline V gene lookup returns CDR1 SNHLY and CDR2 FYNNEI. V dropped 8 bases and J dropped 5 bases, with 10 bases sitting between them. The CDR3, as DNA: TGTGCCAGCCGAGGGGTCGACGAGCAGTACTTC. Translating it yields CASRGVDEQYF.

This chain uses TRBV19 with TRBJ2-7; TRBD2 agrees at 8 bases. CDR3 size: 13 residues. V gave up 8 bases and J gave up 4 bases; unmatched junction bases: 7. The V gene's germline CDR1 is LNHDA and CDR2 SQIVND (reference sequence). The CDR3 DNA sequence: TGTGCCAGTCGAACTAGCGGACAGTACGAGCAGTACTTC. It encodes CASRTSGQYEQYF. Full variable domain (outside the CDR3, taken from reference TRBV19 and TRBJ2-7): DGGITQSPKYLFRKEGQNVTLSCEQNLNHDAMYWYRQDPGQGLRLIYYSQIVNDFQKGDIAEGYSVSREKKESFPLTVTSAQKNPTAFYLCASRTSGQYEQYFGPGTRLTVT.

V gene TRBV27 combines with J gene TRBJ1-1; D gene ambiguous. Germline CDR1 is MNHEY and CDR2 is SMNVEV (reference sequence). The CDR3 totals 14 residues. V lost 5 bases and J lost 0, with 10 bases in between. CDR3 sequence (DNA): TGTGCCAGCAGTCAGTACGGATTGAACACTGAAGCTTTCTTT. This sequence encodes CASSQYGLNTEAFF.

This chain links TRBV13 with TRBJ1-4, with D perhaps TRBD1 (5 bases). V gave up 5 bases and J gave up 7 bases, with 14 bases separating them. The CDR3 contains 14 residues. The germline CDR1 and CDR2 sequences are PRHDT and FYEKMQ (reference sequence). In DNA, the CDR3 is TGTGCCAGCAGCCCGGGACGGGGAATTGAAAAACTGTTTTTT. Translated: CASSPGRGIEKLFF.

This sequence joins TRBV2 and TRBJ2-7, with unresolved D. This CDR3 has 14 amino acids. V was cut by 2 bases and J by 4 bases, with 12 bases left in between. From germline, CDR1 is SNHLY and CDR2 FYNNEI. The CDR3 loop reads CASSEYRSNYEQYF. CDR3 in DNA: TGTGCCAGCAGTGAATATCGGAGTAATTACGAGCAGTACTTC.

The chain joins TRBV4-3 to TRBJ2-2, with D possibly being TRBD2 (6 bases). The CDR3 covers 19 residues. Germline V lookup: CDR1 LGHNA, CDR2 YSLEER. V dropped 0 bases and J dropped 3 bases, with 20 bases sitting between them. The CDR3 reads CASSQEGVMVASDTGELFF. The CDR3 region has the DNA TGCGCCAGCAGCCAAGAAGGGGTTATGGTGGCTAGCGACACCGGGGAGCTGTTTTTT.

The chain joins TRBV7-9 to TRBJ2-7; D call uncertain. Per the germline V gene, CDR1 is SEHNR and CDR2 is FQNEAQ (reference sequence). V lost 0 bases, J lost 5 bases, and 8 bases lay in between. The CDR3 spans 13 residues. For the CDR3, the DNA is TGTGCCAGCAGCTTAGCGAGTAAAGACGAGCAGTACTTC. Translation gives CASSLASKDEQYF.

This clone was found once. This rearrangement joins TRBV6-6 to TRBJ1-6; D might be TRBD1 (5 bases). Germline V lookup: CDR1 MNHNY, CDR2 SVGAGI (reference sequence). V lost 8 bases and J 4 bases, leaving 18 bases between the germline ends. This CDR3 spans 16 amino acids. CDR3 region: CASGSTGRQYNSPLHF. Here the CDR3 DNA reads TGTGCCAGCGGCTCCACGGGACGGCAATATAATTCACCCCTCCACTTT.

The chain has TRBV9 and TRBJ2-5, with 9 positions matching TRBD2. Trimming removed 2 bases from V and 5 bases from J; junction bases left unmatched: 7. In germline, CDR1 is SGDLS, CDR2 YYNGEE. CDR3 length: 15 amino acids. CDR3 in DNA: TGTGCCAGCAGCGTTACATCCACTAGCGGGGAGACCCAGTACTTC. Its translation is CASSVTSTSGETQYF.

The chain has TRBV10-1 and TRBJ2-1; weak D call: TRBD2 (6 bases). Germline loops: CDR1 WNHNN, CDR2 SYGVQD (reference sequence). V lost 5 bases, J lost 8 bases, and 13 bases lay in between. The CDR3 loop spans 13 amino acids. As DNA, the CDR3 is TGCGCCAGCAGTCGACTAGAGTTCGATGAGCAGTTCTTC. The encoded protein is CASSRLEFDEQFF.